This entry features one T cell receptor (beta chain) sequence. This clone was counted only a few times. This receptor's antigen is unknown. The input lacks base qualities; no much larger clone sits a single base away. The immunoSEQ Assay, a bias-controlled multiplex PCR, was used to amplify TCRbeta CDR3 regions from genomic DNA. The study's own analysis went as follows. The number of nucleated cells in each sample was estimated by amplification of reference gene primers within the assay. To quantify the absolute abundance of each unique TCRbeta CDR3 rearrangement, sequence reads were collapsed and filtered. Productive Simpson clonality was computed per sample as the square root of Simpson's diversity index over productive rearrangements. Sourced from immuneACCESS, this table was stored by TCRdb with only in-frame sequences that have V and J called. A share of the clones is absent; for the studies checked, an unresolved V gene accounts for under half, and the remainder has no known explanation. Clone size and the V and J calls come from that table; the DNA yielded D and trimming. Within this sample are some 89,000 clones, with more than 75% of them counted one time only. Around 7% of the sample lies in the top ten.

The collaborating institutions used their own protocols to collect whole blood in K2EDTA tubes. For TCRbeta analysis, collaborators shipped samples as frozen whole blood, isolated PBMCs, or DNA extracted from either of those sample types. The sample belongs to a study of blood T cell repertoires in COVID-19 (dated by TCRdb to 2020 to 2021). General notes on the study: Samples covering the acute and convalescent phases of COVID-19 were provided by collaborators in the United States, Italy and Spain. Where HLA class I and class II types were available, the types were taken from metadata supplied by the sample provider, not from assay-based typing. The prospective study material was composed of cDNA or gDNA derived from T cells, B-cell-depleted T cells, or PBMCs. Subjects who had been exposed to COVID-19, were actively infected with it, or had recovered from it provided the deeply sampled blood TCRbeta repertoires that made up the dataset. Samples were obtained from the ongoing ImmuneRACE study (first 160 participants) and from roughly 1,300 subjects provided by 6 global collaborators. The repertoires were released in a freely available public database meant as a resource for research on the immune response to SARS-CoV-2. Sample metadata almost always included a de-identified subject ID, COVID-19 status, age in years and sex. General study outcomes and caveats: Clinical and demographic metadata were provided uncurated, with the amount varying by source and participant.

V is pared back by 2 bases and J by 7 bases, with 18 bases lying between the germline termini. The germline V gene provides CDR1 MNHEY and CDR2 SVGAGI. Its CDR3 holds 16 amino acids, cysteine through phenylalanine. The CDR3 DNA has 48 bases and is translated from base 1. The sequenced sample consisted of peripheral blood. The TCR comes from a man aged 70 or older with acute or convalescent COVID-19. Recombination connected TRBV6-5 to TRBJ2-1; the D segment cannot be called with confidence. Here is the DNA: TGTGCCAGCAGTTACGTAAATACAGATTATAGGAATGAGCAGTTCTTC. Its amino acids are CASSYVNTDYRNEQFF.